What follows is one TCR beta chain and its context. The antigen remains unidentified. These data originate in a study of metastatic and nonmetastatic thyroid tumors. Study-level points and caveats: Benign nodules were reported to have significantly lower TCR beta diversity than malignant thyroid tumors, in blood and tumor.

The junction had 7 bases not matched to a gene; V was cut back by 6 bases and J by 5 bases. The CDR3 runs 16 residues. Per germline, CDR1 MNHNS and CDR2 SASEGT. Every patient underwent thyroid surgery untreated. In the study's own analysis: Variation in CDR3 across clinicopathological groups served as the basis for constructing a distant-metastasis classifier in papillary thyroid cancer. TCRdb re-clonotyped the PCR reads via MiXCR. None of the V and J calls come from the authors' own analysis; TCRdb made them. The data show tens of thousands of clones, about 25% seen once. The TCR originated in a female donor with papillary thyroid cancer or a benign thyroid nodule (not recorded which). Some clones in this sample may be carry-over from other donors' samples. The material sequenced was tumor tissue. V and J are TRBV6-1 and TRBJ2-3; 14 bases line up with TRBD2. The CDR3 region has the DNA TGTGCCAGCAGCCAGGGACTAGCGGGAGAGAAAGATACGCAGTATTTT. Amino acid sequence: CASSQGLAGEKDTQYF.